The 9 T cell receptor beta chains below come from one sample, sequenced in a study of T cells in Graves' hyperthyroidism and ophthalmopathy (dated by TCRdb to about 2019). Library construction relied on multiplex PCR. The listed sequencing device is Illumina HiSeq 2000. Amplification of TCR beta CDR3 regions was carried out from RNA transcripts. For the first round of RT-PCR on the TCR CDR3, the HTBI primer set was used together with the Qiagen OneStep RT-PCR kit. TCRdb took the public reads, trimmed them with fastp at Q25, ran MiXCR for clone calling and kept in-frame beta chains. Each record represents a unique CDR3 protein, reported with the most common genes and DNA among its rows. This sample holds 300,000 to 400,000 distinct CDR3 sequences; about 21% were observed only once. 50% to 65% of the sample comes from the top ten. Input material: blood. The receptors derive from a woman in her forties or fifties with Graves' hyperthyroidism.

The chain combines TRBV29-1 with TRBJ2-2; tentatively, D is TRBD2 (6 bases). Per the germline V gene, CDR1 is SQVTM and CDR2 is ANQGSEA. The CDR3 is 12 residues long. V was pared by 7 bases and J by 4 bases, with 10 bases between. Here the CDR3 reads CSGAGRTGELFF. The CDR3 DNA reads TGCAGCGGAGCGGGTCGCACCGGGGAGCTGTTTTTT.

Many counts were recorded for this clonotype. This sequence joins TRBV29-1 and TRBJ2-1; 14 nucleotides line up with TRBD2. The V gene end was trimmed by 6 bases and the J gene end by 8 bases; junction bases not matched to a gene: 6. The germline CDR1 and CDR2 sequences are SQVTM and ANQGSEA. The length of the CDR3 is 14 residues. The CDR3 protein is CSVSGLAGEHEQFF. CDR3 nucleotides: TGCAGCGTATCGGGACTAGCGGGAGAGCATGAGCAGTTCTTC.

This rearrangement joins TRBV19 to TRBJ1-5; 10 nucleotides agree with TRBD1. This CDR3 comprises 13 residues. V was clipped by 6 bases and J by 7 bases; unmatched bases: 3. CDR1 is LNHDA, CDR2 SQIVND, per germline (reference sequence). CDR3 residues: CASRTTGGQPQHF. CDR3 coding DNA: TGTGCCAGTAGAACGACAGGGGGCCAGCCCCAGCATTTT.

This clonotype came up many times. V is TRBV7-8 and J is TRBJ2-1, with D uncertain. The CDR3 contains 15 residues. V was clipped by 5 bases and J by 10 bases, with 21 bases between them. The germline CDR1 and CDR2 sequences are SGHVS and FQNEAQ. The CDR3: CASSPRILVVHEQFF. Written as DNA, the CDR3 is TGTGCCAGCAGCCCTAGGATACTGGTGGTACACGAGCAGTTCTTC.

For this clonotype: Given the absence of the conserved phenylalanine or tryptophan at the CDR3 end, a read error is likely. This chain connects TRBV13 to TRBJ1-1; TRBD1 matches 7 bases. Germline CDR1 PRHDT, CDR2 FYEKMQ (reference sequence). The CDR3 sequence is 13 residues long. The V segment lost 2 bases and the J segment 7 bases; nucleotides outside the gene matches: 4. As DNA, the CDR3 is TGTGCCAGCAGCTTAATAGGGGGCAGTGAAGCTTTCCTT. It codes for CASSLIGGSEAFL.

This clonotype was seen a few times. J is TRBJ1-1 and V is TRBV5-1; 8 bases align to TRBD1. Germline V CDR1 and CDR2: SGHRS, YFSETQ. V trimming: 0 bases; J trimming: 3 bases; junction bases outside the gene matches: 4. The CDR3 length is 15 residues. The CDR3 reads CASSLGQGADTEAFF. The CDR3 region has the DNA TGCGCCAGCAGCTTGGGGCAGGGGGCCGACACTGAAGCTTTCTTT. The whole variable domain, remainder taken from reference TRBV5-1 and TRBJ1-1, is KAGVTQTPRYLIKTRGQQVTLSCSPISGHRSVSWYQQTPGQGLQFLFEYFSETQRNKGNFPGRFSGRQFSNSRSEMNVSTLELGDSALYLCASSLGQGADTEAFFGQGTRLTVV.

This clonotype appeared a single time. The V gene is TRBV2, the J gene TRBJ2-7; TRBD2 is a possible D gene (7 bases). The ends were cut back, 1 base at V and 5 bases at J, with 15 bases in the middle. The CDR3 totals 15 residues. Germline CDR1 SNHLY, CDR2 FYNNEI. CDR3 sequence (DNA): TGTGCCAGCAGTGAAGGGGACAAGGCGGGGGACGAGCAGTACTTC. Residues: CASSEGDKAGDEQYF.

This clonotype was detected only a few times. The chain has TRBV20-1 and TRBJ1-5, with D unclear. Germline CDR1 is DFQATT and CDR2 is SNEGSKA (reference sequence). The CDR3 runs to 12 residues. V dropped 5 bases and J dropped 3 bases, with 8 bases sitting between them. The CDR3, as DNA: TGCAGTGCTCACAACACCAATCAGCCCCAGCATTTT. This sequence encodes CSAHNTNQPQHF.

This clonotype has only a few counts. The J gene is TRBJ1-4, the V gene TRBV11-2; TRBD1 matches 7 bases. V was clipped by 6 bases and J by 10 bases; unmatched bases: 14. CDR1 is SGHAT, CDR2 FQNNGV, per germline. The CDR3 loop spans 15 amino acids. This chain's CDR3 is CASSENRGPSPKLFF. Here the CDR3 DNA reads TGTGCCAGCAGTGAAAACAGGGGACCTTCCCCAAAACTGTTTTTT. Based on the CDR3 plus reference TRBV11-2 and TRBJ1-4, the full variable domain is EAGVAQSPRYKIIEKRQSVAFWCNPISGHATLYWYQQILGQGPKLLIQFQNNGVVDDSQLPKDRFSAERLKGVDSTLKIQPAKLEDSAVYLCASSENRGPSPKLFFGSGTQLSVL.